One sample yielded the 24 T cell receptor beta chains listed below, sequenced in a study of T cell clones after liver transplantation. Sequencing was performed with immunoSEQ multiplex PCR; in TCRdb, only in-frame clones are kept and a portion is missing. The sample holds 95,000 to 110,000 clones; around 83% are singletons and the top ten take 0.8% to 1%. Sequenced here: CD4+ T cells from blood, sampled before liver transplant. These receptors were collected from a human donor who received a liver transplant.

J is TRBJ1-4 and V is TRBV6-5, with D maybe TRBD1 (6 bases). There are 15 residues in the CDR3. The V end was cut by 6 bases, the J end by 8 bases, with 19 bases between. Germline V gene lookup returns CDR1 MNHEY and CDR2 SVGAGI. In DNA, the CDR3 is TGTGCCAGCAGACTGGATTTTTGGGGGGGCGAAAAACTGTTTTTT. Protein: CASRLDFWGGEKLFF.

The CDR3 DNA follows: TGTGCCAGCAGTGAGCGAGGGACTAGCACAGATACGCAGTATTTT. Encoded protein: CASSERGTSTDTQYF. The chain joins TRBV2 to TRBJ2-3; possibly TRBD2 for D (6 bases). V was trimmed by 3 bases and J by 0 bases, leaving 10 bases between them. Germline CDR1 SNHLY, CDR2 FYNNEI. The CDR3 is 15 amino acids.

This chain links TRBV6-1 with TRBJ2-3; D is uncertain. The CDR3 runs 16 residues. The germline CDR1 and CDR2 sequences are MNHNS and SASEGT. Between the trimmed V and J ends, which lost 1 base and 5 bases, there was a span of 16 bases. DNA for the CDR3: TGTGCCAGCAGTGAAGGGTCGGCCCTCAGGAGAGATACGCAGTATTTT. This codes for CASSEGSALRRDTQYF.

This chain joins TRBV6-5 and TRBJ2-3, with D tentatively TRBD2 (6 bases). The CDR3 is 15 residues long. The V gene lost 7 bases and the J gene lost 1 base, with 15 bases spanning the gap. From germline, CDR1 is MNHEY and CDR2 SVGAGI. CDR3 nucleotide sequence: TGTGCCAGCAAGAGCCCGGGGGACCGCACAGATACGCAGTATTTT. Its translation: CASKSPGDRTDTQYF.

The chain joins TRBV5-1 to TRBJ2-5; no definite D call. In germline, CDR1 is SGHRS, CDR2 YFSETQ. This CDR3 is 16 amino acids long. V was pared by 3 bases and J by 4 bases, with 19 bases between. The CDR3 region is CASSWGNRAQRETQYF. CDR3 nucleotide sequence: TGCGCCAGCAGCTGGGGAAACCGGGCCCAAAGAGAGACCCAGTACTTC.

The J gene is TRBJ2-1, the V gene TRBV7-3, with TRBD1 as a possible D gene (6 bases). The CDR3 is made up of 15 amino acids. V gave up 3 bases and J gave up 7 bases, with 16 bases separating them. The germline V gene encodes CDR1 SGHTA and CDR2 FQGTGA. CDR3 DNA sequence: TGTGCCAGCAGCTTCCTCGGGACACCTGTGAATGAGCAGTTCTTC. This codes for CASSFLGTPVNEQFF.

The V and J genes are TRBV7-2 and TRBJ2-1; TRBD1 might be the D (6 bases). V lost 1 base and J 6 bases, leaving 16 bases between the germline ends. Per the germline V gene, CDR1 is SGHTA and CDR2 is FQGNSA. The CDR3 has 16 amino acids. The CDR3 DNA is TGTGCCAGCAGCTTAGTAGCAGGGGCGGGCAGCAATGAGCAGTTCTTC. Its translation is CASSLVAGAGSNEQFF.

This rearrangement joins TRBV7-6 to TRBJ1-4; 8 positions agree with TRBD1. Germline trimming cut 2 bases from V and 7 bases from J; bases unmatched to any gene: 6. Germline assignment: CDR1 SGHVS and CDR2 FNYEAQ. The CDR3 is made up of 15 amino acids. CDR3 sequence reads: CASSLWQGAFEKLFF. The CDR3 DNA reads TGTGCCAGCAGCTTATGGCAGGGGGCTTTTGAAAAACTGTTTTTT.

The chain joins TRBV19 to TRBJ1-1, with TRBD1 identical over 10 bases. V was clipped by 10 bases and J by 5 bases; unmatched bases: 13. The CDR3 is made up of 15 amino acids. Germline V gives CDR1 LNHDA, CDR2 SQIVND (reference sequence). As DNA, the CDR3 is TGTGCCACACAACGGCCAGACAGGGGGCAAACTGAAGCTTTCTTT. Translating it yields CATQRPDRGQTEAFF. The full variable domain, completed using reference TRBV19 and TRBJ1-1, is DGGITQSPKYLFRKEGQNVTLSCEQNLNHDAMYWYRQDPGQGLRLIYYSQIVNDFQKGDIAEGYSVSREKKESFPLTVTSAQKNPTAFYLCATQRPDRGQTEAFFGQGTRLTVV.

The V call is TRBV11-3, the J call TRBJ2-3; D uncertain. There are 12 residues in the CDR3. CDR1 is SGHNT, CDR2 YENEEA, per germline. Deletions cut 3 bases from V and 5 bases from J, with 6 bases between. The DNA of the CDR3 is TGTGCCAGCAGCTTTGTGGGAGATACGCAGTATTTT. This codes for CASSFVGDTQYF.

This chain uses TRBV18 with TRBJ2-5; a possible D gene is TRBD1 (5 bases). This CDR3 spans 15 amino acids. In germline, CDR1 is KGHSH, CDR2 LQKENI. Trimming removed 6 bases at V and 5 bases at J, with 19 bases between. The CDR3 DNA is TGTGCCAGCTCGAAACAGGCCGGTCGGCGGGAGACCCAGTACTTC. This sequence encodes CASSKQAGRRETQYF.

CDR3 in amino acids: CASSPQPLGEQYF. The CDR3 coding sequence is TGTGCCAGCAGCCCGCAGCCCTTAGGCGAGCAGTACTTC. The chain links TRBV5-4 to TRBJ2-7, with D unclear. V was cut by 4 bases and J by 6 bases, with 14 bases left in between. Germline V gives CDR1 SGHNT, CDR2 YYREEE (reference sequence). This CDR3 contains 13 residues.

This clone was seen a handful of times. This chain's CDR3 is CASKGVQGDQPQHF. Here the CDR3 DNA reads TGTGCCAGCAAAGGGGTACAGGGGGACCAGCCCCAGCATTTT. V usage is TRBV2 and J usage is TRBJ1-5; TRBD1 matches at 8 bases. The V segment lost 7 bases and the J segment 7 bases; nucleotides outside the gene matches: 9. Germline V CDR1 and CDR2: SNHLY, FYNNEI. The CDR3 length is 14 residues.

The V call is TRBV21-1, the J call TRBJ1-2. TRBV21-1 is a pseudogene locus. The CDR3 extends over 13 amino acids. CDR3 nucleotide sequence: TGTGCCAGCAGCGTGAGAGAATTAGACGGCTACACCTTC. Its protein product is CASSVRELDGYTF.

The gene calls are TRBV2 and TRBJ1-1, with no clear D. This CDR3 is built from 11 residues. Germline CDR1 is SNHLY and CDR2 is FYNNEI. Trimming cost V 5 bases and J 9 bases, with 10 bases left between them. The CDR3 here is CASSRPTKAFF. In DNA, the CDR3 is TGTGCCAGCAGTCGGCCCACGAAAGCTTTCTTT. Variable domain in full (rest from reference TRBV2 and TRBJ1-1): EPEVTQTPSHQVTQMGQEVILRCVPISNHLYFYWYRQILGQKVEFLVSFYNNEISEKSEIFDDQFSVERPDGSNFTLKIRSTKLEDSAMYFCASSRPTKAFFGQGTRLTVV.

The chain employs TRBV6-1 and TRBJ1-1, with 7 bases fitting TRBD1. The CDR3 has 14 amino acids. V shed 6 bases, J shed 4 bases, and the junction held 8 bases outside the gene matches. Germline CDR1 and CDR2: MNHNS and SASEGT. CDR3 in DNA: TGTGCCAGCAGCACTGGCAGGGGGAGCACTGAAGCTTTCTTT. It codes for CASSTGRGSTEAFF.

This clone was recorded only once. This chain links TRBV2 with TRBJ2-1; 7 bases fit TRBD1. The CDR3 loop spans 15 amino acids. The V segment lost 6 bases and the J segment 2 bases; nucleotides outside the gene matches: 7. Germline V CDR1 and CDR2: SNHLY, FYNNEI. The CDR3 protein is CASSETQGPYNEQFF. CDR3 nucleotides: TGTGCCAGCAGCGAAACACAGGGGCCCTACAATGAGCAGTTCTTC.

The J gene is TRBJ2-5, the V gene TRBV18; D gene ambiguous. CDR1 KGHSH and CDR2 LQKENI come from the germline V gene. V lost 2 bases and J lost 5, with 9 bases in between. The CDR3 covers 13 residues. CDR3 DNA: TGTGCCAGCTCACCAAGGTTAAGCGAGACCCAGTACTTC. Translating it yields CASSPRLSETQYF.

This clone was detected once. The chain joins TRBV18 to TRBJ1-2, with D maybe TRBD1 (5 bases). The germline V gene has CDR1 KGHSH and CDR2 LQKENI. Trimming stripped 5 bases from V and 4 bases from J, with 8 bases between. The CDR3 length is 12 residues. CDR3 DNA: TGTGCCAGCTCAACGGGACCCTATGGCTACACCTTC. This sequence encodes CASSTGPYGYTF. The variable domain in full, completed from reference TRBV18 and TRBJ1-2, reads NAGVMQNPRHLVRRRGQEARLRCSPMKGHSHVYWYRQLPEEGLKFMVYLQKENIIDESGMPKERFSAEFPKEGPSILRIQQVVRGDSAAYFCASSTGPYGYTFGSGTRLTVV.

The rearrangement uses TRBV6-5 and TRBJ1-4; 10 positions match TRBD1. The CDR3 has 15 residues. Trimming at V came to 6 bases and at J to 8 bases, leaving 9 bases not matched to a gene. Germline V gene data show CDR1 as MNHEY and CDR2 as SVGAGI. For the CDR3, the DNA is TGTGCCAGCAGACGGACAGGGGGGGTTGAAGAAAAACTGTTTTTT. It yields the protein CASRRTGGVEEKLFF.

V is TRBV7-6 and J is TRBJ1-1; possibly TRBD1 for D (6 bases). V dropped 4 bases and J dropped 4 bases, with 13 bases sitting between them. Germline CDR1 and CDR2: SGHVS and FNYEAQ. CDR3 length: 14 amino acids. The CDR3 loop is CASSSGHSSTEAFF. As DNA, the CDR3 is TGTGCCAGCAGCTCGGGACATTCGAGCACTGAAGCTTTCTTT.

The chain employs TRBV11-1 and TRBJ2-1; possible D gene TRBD1, 6 bases. With 7 bases removed from V and 9 bases from J, the gap between germline ends came to 16 bases. The CDR3 sequence is 13 residues long. Germline CDR1 and CDR2: SGHAT and FQDESV (reference sequence). The CDR3 reads CASTRPTGGEQFF. CDR3 nucleotide sequence: TGTGCCAGCACTCGACCGACAGGCGGTGAGCAGTTCTTC.

The chain links TRBV14 to TRBJ2-1, with 11 bases identical to TRBD2. V shed 5 bases, J shed 6 bases, and the junction held 21 bases outside the gene matches. The CDR3 is 20 residues long. Germline CDR1 is SGHDN and CDR2 is FVKESK. CDR3 coding DNA: TGTGCCAGCAGCATCCCCGGGACAGGGTTTAGCGGGAGGGCCCTCAATGAGCAGTTCTTC. Translation: CASSIPGTGFSGRALNEQFF. Looking up the rest from reference TRBV14 and TRBJ2-1 gives the full variable domain: EAGVTQFPSHSVIEKGQTVTLRCDPISGHDNLYWYRRVMGKEIKFLLHFVKESKQDESGMPNNRFLAERTGGTYSTLKVQPAELEDSGVYFCASSIPGTGFSGRALNEQFFGPGTRLTVL.

The J gene is TRBJ2-7, the V gene TRBV15, with 8 bases lining up with TRBD2. There are 18 residues in the CDR3. The trim removed 3 bases at V and 1 base at J, leaving 14 bases unmatched. In germline, CDR1 is LNHNV, CDR2 YYDKDF (reference sequence). CDR3 amino acids: CATSSPVSGGRKSYEQYF. Here the CDR3 DNA reads TGTGCCACCAGCAGTCCTGTGAGCGGCGGGAGGAAATCCTACGAGCAGTACTTC.